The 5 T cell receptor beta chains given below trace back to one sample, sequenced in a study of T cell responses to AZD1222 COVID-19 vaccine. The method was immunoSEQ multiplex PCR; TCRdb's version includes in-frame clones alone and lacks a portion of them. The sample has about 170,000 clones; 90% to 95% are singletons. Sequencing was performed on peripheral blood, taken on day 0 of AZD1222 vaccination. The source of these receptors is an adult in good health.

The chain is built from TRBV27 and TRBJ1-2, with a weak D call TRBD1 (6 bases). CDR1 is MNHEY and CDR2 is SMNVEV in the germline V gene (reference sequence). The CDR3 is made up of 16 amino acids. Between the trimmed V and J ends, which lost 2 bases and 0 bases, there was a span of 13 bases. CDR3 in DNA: TGTGCCAGCAGTTTACGTTTAGGACAGTCTAACTATGGCTACACCTTC. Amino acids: CASSLRLGQSNYGYTF.

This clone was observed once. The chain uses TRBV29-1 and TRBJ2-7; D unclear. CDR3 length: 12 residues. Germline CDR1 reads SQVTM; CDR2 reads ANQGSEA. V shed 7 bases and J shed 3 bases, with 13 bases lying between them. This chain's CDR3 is CSASTDLYEQYF. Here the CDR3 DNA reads TGCAGCGCATCGACGGACCTCTACGAGCAGTACTTC.

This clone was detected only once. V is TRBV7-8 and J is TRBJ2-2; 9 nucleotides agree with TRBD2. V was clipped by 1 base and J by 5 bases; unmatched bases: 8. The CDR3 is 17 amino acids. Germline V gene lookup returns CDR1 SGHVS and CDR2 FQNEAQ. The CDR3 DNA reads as TGTGCCAGCAGCTTAGTTCGGCGGGGGGGCAAAACCGGGGAGCTGTTTTTT. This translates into CASSLVRRGGKTGELFF.

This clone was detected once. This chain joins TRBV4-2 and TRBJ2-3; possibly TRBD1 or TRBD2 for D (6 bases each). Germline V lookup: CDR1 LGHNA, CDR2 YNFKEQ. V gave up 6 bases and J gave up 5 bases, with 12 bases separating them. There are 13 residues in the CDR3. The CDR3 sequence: CASRGGGGDTQYF. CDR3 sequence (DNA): TGTGCCAGCAGGGGCGGAGGGGGAGATACGCAGTATTTT.

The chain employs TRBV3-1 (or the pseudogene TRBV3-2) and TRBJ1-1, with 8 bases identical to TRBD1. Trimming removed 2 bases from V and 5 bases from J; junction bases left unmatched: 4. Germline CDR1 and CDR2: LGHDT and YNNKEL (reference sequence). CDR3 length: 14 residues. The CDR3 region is CASSQQGARTEAFF. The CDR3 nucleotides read TGTGCCAGCAGCCAACAGGGGGCAAGAACTGAAGCTTTCTTT.